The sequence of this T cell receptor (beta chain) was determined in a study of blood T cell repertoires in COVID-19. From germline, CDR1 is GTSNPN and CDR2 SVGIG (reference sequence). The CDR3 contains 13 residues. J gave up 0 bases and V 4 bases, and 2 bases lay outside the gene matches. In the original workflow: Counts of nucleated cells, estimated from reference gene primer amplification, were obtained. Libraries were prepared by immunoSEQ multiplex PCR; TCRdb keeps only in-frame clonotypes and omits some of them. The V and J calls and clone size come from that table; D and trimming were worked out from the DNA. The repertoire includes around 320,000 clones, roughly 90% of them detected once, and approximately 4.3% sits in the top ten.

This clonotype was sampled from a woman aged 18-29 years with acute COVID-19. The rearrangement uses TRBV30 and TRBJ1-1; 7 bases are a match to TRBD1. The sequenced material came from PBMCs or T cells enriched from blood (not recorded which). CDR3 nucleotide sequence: TGTGCCTGGAACAGGGGAATGAACACTGAAGCTTTCTTT. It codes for CAWNRGMNTEAFF.